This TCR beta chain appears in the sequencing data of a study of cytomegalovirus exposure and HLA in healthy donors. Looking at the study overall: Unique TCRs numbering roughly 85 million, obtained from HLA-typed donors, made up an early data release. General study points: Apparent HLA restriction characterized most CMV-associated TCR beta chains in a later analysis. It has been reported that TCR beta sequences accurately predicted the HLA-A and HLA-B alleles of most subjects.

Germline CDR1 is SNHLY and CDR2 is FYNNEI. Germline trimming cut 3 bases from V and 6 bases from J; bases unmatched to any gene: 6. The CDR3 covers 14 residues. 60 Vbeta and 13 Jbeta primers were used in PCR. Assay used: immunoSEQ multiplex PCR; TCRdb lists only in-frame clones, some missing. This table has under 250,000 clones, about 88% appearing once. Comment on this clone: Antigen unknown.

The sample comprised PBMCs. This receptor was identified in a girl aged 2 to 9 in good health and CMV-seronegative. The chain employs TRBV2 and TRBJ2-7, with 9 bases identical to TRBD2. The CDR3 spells CASSDPSGNVEQYF. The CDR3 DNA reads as TGTGCCAGCAGTGATCCTAGCGGGAACGTCGAGCAGTACTTC.